Below, one T cell receptor (beta chain) is given with its context. The data are from a study of memory CD4+ T cells and cytomegalovirus serostatus. The assay was immunoSEQ multiplex PCR, and TCRdb's table has in-frame clones only and misses some. The profile shows tens of thousands of clones, around 80% of them singletons. The sort gate was single viable CD3+CD4+CD8-CD45RO+ cells for memory CD4+ T cells. Material for sequencing was memory CD4+ T cells from blood. The TCR comes from an adult in good health and CMV-seropositive.

The CDR3 here is CASSLEGYEQYF. The DNA of the CDR3 is TGCGCCAGCAGCTTGGAGGGATACGAGCAGTACTTC. V usage is TRBV5-1 and J usage is TRBJ2-7; D not resolved. This CDR3 comprises 12 residues. CDR1 and CDR2 from the germline V gene are SGHRS and YFSETQ. Trimming left V 0 bases short and J 4 bases short, with 5 bases between.